Presented here are 8 T cell receptor beta chains from one specimen sequenced in a study of cytomegalovirus exposure and HLA in healthy donors. The study ran its PCR with 60 Vbeta and 13 Jbeta primers. The data were produced by immunoSEQ multiplex PCR, yet TCRdb's version contains in-frame clones alone and is incomplete. Found here are 100,000 to 150,000 clones, around 80% of them singletons; the top ten hold roughly a tenth. The sequencing sample was made of PBMCs. These receptors were collected from a man aged 25 to 45 in good health and CMV-seropositive.

This chain uses TRBV4-3 with TRBJ1-4, with D tentatively TRBD1 (5 bases). The germline CDR1 and CDR2 sequences are LGHNA and YSLEER. The CDR3 length is 14 residues. Between the trimmed V and J ends, which lost 3 bases and 10 bases, there was a span of 15 bases. CDR3 sequence reads: CASSHGIGDGKLFF. CDR3 nucleotide sequence: TGCGCCAGCAGCCATGGAATAGGGGATGGAAAACTGTTTTTT.

This sequence joins TRBV6-6 and TRBJ2-1; 7 bases align to TRBD2. The trim removed 8 bases at V and 4 bases at J, leaving 8 bases unmatched. Per germline, CDR1 MNHNY and CDR2 SVGAGI (reference sequence). This CDR3 contains 14 residues. The CDR3 coding sequence is TGTGCCAGCGGACCTAGCGGAGGTTACAATGAGCAGTTCTTC. Its protein is CASGPSGGYNEQFF.

This rearrangement joins TRBV5-5 to TRBJ1-2; 8 bases are shared with TRBD1. V gave up 2 bases and J gave up 2 bases; unmatched junction bases: 2. This CDR3 has 14 residues. Germline values: CDR1 SGHKS, CDR2 YYEKEE (reference sequence). CDR3 region: CASSLQGGNYGYTF. DNA of the CDR3: TGTGCCAGCAGCTTACAGGGGGGAAACTATGGCTACACCTTC.

This sequence joins TRBV27 and TRBJ2-1; 13 bases agree with TRBD2. Germline V gene lookup returns CDR1 MNHEY and CDR2 SMNVEV (reference sequence). This CDR3 spans 17 amino acids. Trimming removed 2 bases from V and 5 bases from J; junction bases left unmatched: 6. This CDR3 is CASSLTSGRALDNEQFF. The CDR3 DNA follows: TGTGCCAGCAGTTTAACTAGCGGGAGGGCCCTCGACAATGAGCAGTTCTTC.

The table lists this clone with a few counts. The chain combines TRBV7-2 with TRBJ2-7, with 9 bases identical to TRBD2. The V gene end was trimmed by 6 bases and the J gene end by 6 bases; junction bases not matched to a gene: 15. The CDR3 has 16 residues. Germline V gene sequence: CDR1 SGHTA, CDR2 FQGNSA. CDR3 DNA sequence: TGTGCCAGCAGTCCTGATAGCGGGAGAAGGGGAAGCGAGCAGTACTTC. Amino acids: CASSPDSGRRGSEQYF.

V gene TRBV5-4 combines with J gene TRBJ2-7, with 9 bases lining up with TRBD1. Germline trimming cut 4 bases from V and 3 bases from J; bases unmatched to any gene: 5. The CDR3 runs 14 residues. Germline V gene sequence: CDR1 SGHNT, CDR2 YYREEE (reference sequence). CDR3 residues: CASSTGQGGYEQYF. The CDR3 DNA is TGTGCCAGCAGCACGGGACAGGGAGGCTACGAGCAGTACTTC.

This chain joins TRBV19 and TRBJ2-5; possibly TRBD2 for D (5 bases). Germline loops: CDR1 LNHDA, CDR2 SQIVND (reference sequence). Trimming pared 4 bases from V and 5 bases from J, leaving 20 bases between. The CDR3 sequence is 16 residues long. In DNA, the CDR3 is TGTGCCAGTAGTACCCCGGGTAGGGCGGGTCAGGAGACCCAGTACTTC. Translated: CASSTPGRAGQETQYF. Using reference TRBV19 and TRBJ2-5 for the parts outside the CDR3, the full variable domain is DGGITQSPKYLFRKEGQNVTLSCEQNLNHDAMYWYRQDPGQGLRLIYYSQIVNDFQKGDIAEGYSVSREKKESFPLTVTSAQKNPTAFYLCASSTPGRAGQETQYFGPGTRLLVL.

The chain carries TRBV6-1 and TRBJ2-3; 12 bases fit TRBD2. In germline, CDR1 is MNHNS, CDR2 SASEGT. Trimming cost V 3 bases and J 4 bases; bases outside gene matches: 2. CDR3 length equals 15 residues. CDR3 DNA sequence: TGTGCCAGCAGTGAGCTAGCGGGAGGGCCAGATACGCAGTATTTT. It translates to CASSELAGGPDTQYF.